This TCR beta chain was captured in a study of T cells in Graves' hyperthyroidism and ophthalmopathy (dated by TCRdb to about 2019). Context from the whole study: Peripheral blood samples were taken at initial diagnosis, before any treatment was given. To identify distinguishing TCR V-J signatures, a discovery cohort of about 100 patients was used, comprising 43 with Graves' ophthalmopathy and approximately 57 with stable Graves' hyperthyroidism. Prospective prediction of ophthalmopathy was tested in an independent validation cohort consisting of some 19 hyperthyroidism patients and about 17 patients who later progressed to ophthalmopathy. For training and testing, the 100 patients in the discovery cohort were randomly divided in a 7:3 ratio. Thyroid tissue and blood T-cell repertoires from several Graves' hyperthyroidism patients were also compared in the study. After sampling, hyperthyroidism patients received methimazole starting at 30 mg daily, and ophthalmopathy patients received high-dose intravenous methylprednisolone. The paper describes TCR Vbeta CDR3 sequencing of 135 peripheral blood samples, made up of around 41 ophthalmopathy patients, approximately 73 hyperthyroidism patients and some 17 progressor patients.

This clonotype was observed many times. Its antigen has not been determined. Qualities for individual bases were not recorded, and no much larger clone is one base off. The TCR beta CDR3 regions were amplified from the RNA transcripts. The TCR CDR3 was subjected to a first round of RT-PCR using the HTBI primer set and the Qiagen OneStep RT-PCR kit. A second multiplex PCR round built the libraries, followed by size selection and purification. The libraries were sequenced on an Illumina HiSeq2000 using paired-end 100 bp reads. The study's processing was this. SOAPnuke was used to process the raw data, removing reads that contained adapters or uncalled bases, had a mean Phred below 15, or lacked an exact match to the constant primer or identifier. High-quality paired reads were merged using COPE v1.2.5, and each unique nucleotide sequence was defined as a clonotype. Clonotypes were aligned to IMGT TRBV, TRBD and TRBJ reference segments using MiTCR v1.1. Analysis was restricted to V-J combinations with a frequency above 0.0001, which covered just over 98% of repertoires. The TCS score was defined as the ratio of F50 (clonal expansion) to E x V (chaos), calculated using BLOSUM62-based TCRdist between CDR3 peptides within each V-J. Welch's t-statistics and random forest reduced some 510 V-J features to around 14, which were used in a naive Bayes classifier (R e1071). In-frame beta chains were kept once TCRdb had trimmed the public reads at Q25 with fastp and called clones with MiXCR. Every entry covers one CDR3 protein and lists the most common genes and DNA from its rows. The V and J calls, along with clone size, are taken from TCRdb and not from the paper's own processing. The table for this sample lists fewer than 500,000 distinct CDR3 sequences; roughly 15% of them were counted only once. The ten top clones hold 20% of the sample.

Broader findings and caveats from the paper: Sample size was not statistically predetermined, and blinding of investigators to group allocation was not performed. In validation, the model predicted progression to ophthalmopathy a median of around six months before onset, with over 60% sensitivity and about 75% specificity. A model built on a 13 V-J signature distinguished ophthalmopathy from stable hyperthyroidism, reaching over 85% sensitivity and under 84% specificity in cross-validation and 80%/75% in testing. Most expanded thyroid clonotypes (frequency above 0.001) were also found in blood, which suggests that blood repertoires may mirror thyroid immune responses.

Moderately to severely active disease, a Clinical Activity Score of at least 3, a NOSPECS grade of at least 4, and a duration under 3 months were present in ophthalmopathy patients. Any patient with an uncontrolled infection, another autoimmune disease, pregnancy or lactation was excluded. Diagnoses were based on clinical symptoms, serum thyroxine and TRAb, thyroid ultrasound and orbital computed tomography. PBMCs were separated from roughly 9.6 ml of fresh peripheral blood using Ficoll-Paque density gradient centrifugation. Trizol reagent was used to extract total RNA, and RNA quality was then checked on an Agilent 2100 Bioanalyzer. This TCR derives from a woman in her thirties with Graves' ophthalmopathy. The sequencing input was blood.

The DNA is as follows: TGTGCCAGCAGTCGCGGGACAGGGGCTGAAGCTTACGAGCAGTACTTC. Translated, it gives CASSRGTGAEAYEQYF. Recombination linked TRBV12-3 or TRBV12-4 to TRBJ2-7, and 10 junctional nucleotides match TRBD1. The CDR3 sequence holds 16 residues, the cysteine and phenylalanine included. Only the CDR3 part of the read is kept: 48 bases, read in frame from the first base. V trim: 5 bases; J trim: 4 bases; unmatched bases: 11.